This entry lists 3 T cell receptor beta chains sequenced from one sample in a study of blood T cell repertoires in COVID-19. This table comes from immunoSEQ multiplex PCR, and its TCRdb copy is limited to in-frame clones, with some not included. The repertoire has about 69,000 clones, approximately 83% of them found once; the top ten carry more than 15%. The sequenced sample consisted of peripheral blood. These receptors all come from a man aged 40-55 years with COVID-19, enrolled during active disease.

The genes are TRBV4-1 and TRBJ2-7; 9 nucleotides line up with TRBD2. CDR1 is MGHRA, CDR2 YSYEKL, per germline. The CDR3 spans 15 residues. Trimming cost V 1 base and J 5 bases; bases outside gene matches: 6. The CDR3 DNA reads as TGCGCCAGCAGCCAAGGGGCGGGGGGGATCCACGAGCAGTACTTC. This codes for CASSQGAGGIHEQYF.

The V gene is TRBV5-1, the J gene TRBJ2-7; TRBD1 might be the D (6 bases). The germline V gene encodes CDR1 SGHRS and CDR2 YFSETQ. The ends were cut back, 0 bases at V and 3 bases at J, with 10 bases in the middle. The CDR3 contains 14 residues. In nucleotides, the CDR3 is TGCGCCAGCAGCTTGGACGGACAGAGCTACGAGCAGTACTTC. It specifies CASSLDGQSYEQYF.

The chain couples TRBV2 to TRBJ1-4; D is undetermined. The CDR3 spans 13 residues. The germline gives CDR1 SNHLY, CDR2 FYNNEI. The V end was cut by 6 bases, the J end by 5 bases, with 10 bases between. The CDR3 nucleotides are TGTGCCAGCAGCGGGGAGTGGAATGAAAAACTGTTTTTT. This encodes CASSGEWNEKLFF.